This T cell receptor (beta chain) was identified during a study of blood T cells in healthy people across ages. Study-level findings and limits: Diversity was higher, and naive CD4+ cells more numerous, in long-lived donors than in aged donors.

V dropped 4 bases and J dropped 4 bases, with 23 bases sitting between them. Germline V lookup: CDR1 SGHRS, CDR2 YFSETQ. The CDR3 spans 17 residues. With respect to this clonotype: The antigen remains undetermined.

For the second PCR, which ran for 7 to 11 cycles, a sample-barcoded 5' primer and a J-beta primer mix were used. Each CDR3 protein gets one entry after TCRdb re-called the 5' RACE reads with MiXCR. The repertoire consists of 750,000 to 950,000 distinct CDR3 sequences, with approximately 24% occurring once and the leading ten covering 3%. These data were also reused for a study on T cells of mothers and their children.

Sequencing was done on a sample of blood. The chain couples TRBV5-1 to TRBJ1-2; D not certain. The source is a boy aged 5-17 years in good health. CDR3 in DNA: TGCGCCAGCAGCCCCCAGAGATCGGGATGGGGAGGCTATGGCTACACCTTC. It is translated as CASSPQRSGWGGYGYTF. The full variable domain, its missing parts supplied by reference TRBV5-1 and TRBJ1-2, is KAGVTQTPRYLIKTRGQQVTLSCSPISGHRSVSWYQQTPGQGLQFLFEYFSETQRNKGNFPGRFSGRQFSNSRSEMNVSTLELGDSALYLCASSPQRSGWGGYGYTFGSGTRLTVV.